What follows is one T cell receptor (beta chain) and its context. Its antigen is not known. PCR amplification relied on 60 Vbeta primers (plus 13 Jbeta primers). Assay used: immunoSEQ multiplex PCR; TCRdb lists only in-frame clones, some missing. The sample lists about 67,000 clones, roughly nine tenths seen once, with 9% to 13% in the top ten. This entry comes from a study of cytomegalovirus exposure and HLA in healthy donors. Study-wide findings and caveats: In vitro testing confirmed a few CMV-associated chains as specific for CMV antigens.

CDR1 is LGHNA, CDR2 YNFKEQ, per germline. There are 16 residues in the CDR3. V shed 1 base and J shed 9 bases, with 19 bases lying between them. J is TRBJ2-1 and V is TRBV4-2, with D perhaps matching TRBD2 (6 bases). The clonotype originates from a woman aged 25 to 45 in good health and CMV-seropositive. The sample consisted of PBMCs. DNA for the CDR3: TGTGCCAGCAGCCAAGCGGAGGGATGGGTTGCGGTTGAGCAGTTCTTC. Its protein product is CASSQAEGWVAVEQFF.